This T cell receptor beta chain is from a study of blood T cell repertoires in COVID-19. At the level of the study: Spain, Italy and the United States supplied samples that represented acute and convalescent COVID-19. Sources were T cells, B-cell-depleted T cells, or PBMCs; the material itself was cDNA or gDNA.

Under the authors' procedure: Amplification from reference gene primers served as the basis for estimated nucleated cell counts. TCRdb's copy holds only in-frame clones and misses some; the assay was immunoSEQ multiplex PCR. The DNA was the basis for D and trimming; V, J and clone size are from that table. This table holds approximately 190,000 clones, almost 80% found once. This CDR3 is 15 amino acids long. V was clipped by 4 bases and J by 8 bases; unmatched bases: 7. Germline loops: CDR1 SGHDN, CDR2 FVKESK. This sequence joins TRBV14 and TRBJ2-1, with TRBD2 matching 11 bases. This clonotype was sampled from a man between 60 and 70 years old with active or convalescent COVID-19. Material for sequencing was peripheral blood. The CDR3, as DNA: TGTGCCAGCAGCCCATTACTAGCGGGAGTGCATGAGCAGTTCTTC. It translates to CASSPLLAGVHEQFF.